What follows are 21 T cell receptor beta chains derived from one specimen sequenced in a study of T cell changes during pregnancy in multiple sclerosis. TCRdb's table, derived via immunoSEQ multiplex PCR, lists solely in-frame clones and lacks some. The data contain around 66,000 clones, more than 90% of them seen just once; the ten biggest clones take up 2.5% to 4%. The specimen was peripheral blood, collected in the first trimester of pregnancy. These receptor sequences come from a female donor in good health, enrolled as a control in a pregnancy study.

V usage is TRBV29-1 and J usage is TRBJ2-1, with TRBD2 as a possible D gene (7 bases). The germline V and J ends were trimmed by 6 bases and 0 bases, with 12 bases remaining between them. Per the germline V gene, CDR1 is SQVTM and CDR2 is ANQGSEA. The CDR3 spans 14 residues. The CDR3 DNA sequence: TGCAGCGTCGTCGGGGGGCTCTCCTACAATGAGCAGTTCTTC. It specifies CSVVGGLSYNEQFF.

The chain couples TRBV5-1 to TRBJ1-5; D is undetermined. V shed 4 bases and J shed 6 bases, with 11 bases lying between them. The CDR3 loop spans 13 amino acids. Germline V gene data show CDR1 as SGHRS and CDR2 as YFSETQ. As DNA, the CDR3 is TGCGCCAGCAGCCTGGATGGGAGTCAGCCCCAGCATTTT. Its protein product is CASSLDGSQPQHF.

The sample holds one count of this clone. The rearrangement joins TRBV5-4 to TRBJ1-2; TRBD1 agrees at 11 bases. The CDR3 length is 18 residues. The junction had 13 bases not matched to a gene; V was cut back by 1 base and J by 5 bases. The germline gives CDR1 SGHNT, CDR2 YYREEE (reference sequence). CDR3: CASSLTGTGGPLGYGYTF. CDR3 in DNA: TGTGCCAGCAGCTTGACCGGGACAGGGGGGCCTCTAGGGTATGGCTACACCTTC. The entire variable domain, with the rest obtained from reference TRBV5-4 and TRBJ1-2, is as follows: ETGVTQSPTHLIKTRGQQVTLRCSSQSGHNTVSWYQQALGQGPQFIFQYYREEENGRGNFPPRFSGLQFPNYSSELNVNALELDDSALYLCASSLTGTGGPLGYGYTFGSGTRLTVV.

This clone was counted only a few times. V and J are TRBV5-1 and TRBJ1-1; 11 bases fit TRBD1. Germline assignment: CDR1 SGHRS and CDR2 YFSETQ. The V and J ends lost 0 bases and 7 bases, in that order; junction bases with no gene match: 5. This CDR3 is 15 amino acids long. The CDR3 DNA sequence: TGCGCCAGCAGCTTGGCCGGACAGGGGGCTAGTGAAGCTTTCTTT. This encodes CASSLAGQGASEAFF.

The chain carries TRBV7-2 and TRBJ1-3; 8 bases match TRBD1. V trimming: 2 bases; J trimming: 8 bases; junction bases outside the gene matches: 8. The CDR3 runs 15 residues. Germline V gene lookup returns CDR1 SGHTA and CDR2 FQGNSA. The CDR3 protein is CASSLTGQEWDTIYF. CDR3 bases: TGTGCCAGCAGCTTAACGGGACAGGAATGGGACACCATATATTTT.

The gene calls are TRBV23-1 and TRBJ1-5; D call uncertain. TRBV23-1 is flagged as an ORF with uncertain function. The CDR3 covers 13 residues. The germline V and J ends were trimmed by 3 bases and 1 base, with 4 bases remaining between them. The CDR3 loop reads CASSQGSNQPQHF. The CDR3 bases are TGCGCCAGCAGTCAGGGCAGCAATCAGCCCCAGCATTTT.

The V call is TRBV7-2, the J call TRBJ1-4, with TRBD1 matching 7 bases. CDR1 SGHTA and CDR2 FQGNSA come from the germline V gene. V lost 5 bases to trimming and J lost 3 bases; unmatched junction nucleotides: 6. This CDR3 has 15 residues. The CDR3 DNA sequence: TGTGCCAGCAGCCCTAACAGGGGCCCTAATGAAAAACTGTTTTTT. Protein sequence: CASSPNRGPNEKLFF.

The rearrangement joins TRBV7-8 to TRBJ2-3; D may be TRBD2 (6 bases). CDR1 SGHVS and CDR2 FQNEAQ come from the germline V gene. Trimming stripped 5 bases from V and 4 bases from J, with 10 bases between. There are 13 residues in the CDR3. In nucleotides, the CDR3 is TGTGCCAGCAGCCCTAGACTAGCAGATACGCAGTATTTT. Translated: CASSPRLADTQYF.

The chain links TRBV4-3 to TRBJ2-7; 9 bases line up with TRBD2. Germline loops: CDR1 LGHNA, CDR2 YSLEER. The CDR3 runs to 17 residues. The ends lost 0 bases at V and 0 bases at J; junction bases unmatched: 6. The CDR3 spells CASSQDSSGESSYEQYF. The CDR3 region has the DNA TGCGCCAGCAGCCAAGATTCTAGCGGGGAGAGCTCCTACGAGCAGTACTTC.

This clone is medium-sized (0.01 to 0.1%) by share. This rearrangement joins TRBV28 to TRBJ1-5; D gene ambiguous. Germline V gene sequence: CDR1 MDHEN, CDR2 SYDVKM. V gave up 6 bases and J gave up 11 bases, with 11 bases separating them. The CDR3 is made up of 11 amino acids. In nucleotides, the CDR3 is TGTGCCAGCAGCTCTAGCGGGTCCCAGCATTTT. This translates into CASSSSGSQHF.

V usage is TRBV5-1 and J usage is TRBJ2-5; 7 nucleotides match TRBD1. Trimming at V came to 9 bases and at J to 4 bases, leaving 9 bases not matched to a gene. Germline lookup yields CDR1 SGHRS and CDR2 YFSETQ. The CDR3 sequence is 13 residues long. The chain's CDR3 is CATSRQGIETQYF. The CDR3 DNA sequence: TGCGCCACGTCGAGACAGGGTATAGAGACCCAGTACTTC.

CDR3 sequence reads: CASSGLRAEYYNEQFF. CDR3 DNA sequence: TGTGCCAGCAGTGGGCTGAGAGCGGAATACTACAATGAGCAGTTCTTC. The chain is built from TRBV6-6 and TRBJ2-1; maybe TRBD2 (5 bases). CDR1 is MNHNY and CDR2 is SVGAGI in the germline V gene (reference sequence). This CDR3 region has 16 residues. V was clipped by 5 bases and J by 3 bases, with 17 bases between them.

The chain joins TRBV7-2 to TRBJ2-7, with D maybe TRBD2 (6 bases). Germline CDR1 is SGHTA and CDR2 is FQGNSA. Between the trimmed V and J ends, which lost 3 bases and 4 bases, there was a span of 13 bases. The length of the CDR3 is 14 residues. The CDR3 DNA is TGTGCCAGCAGCTTGCGGGGCCAGGAGTACGAGCAGTACTTC. Amino acids: CASSLRGQEYEQYF.

This clone was observed once. The V gene is TRBV27, the J gene TRBJ2-1, with TRBD2 matching over 11 bases. The CDR3 has 16 residues. The germline gives CDR1 MNHEY, CDR2 SMNVEV (reference sequence). Trimming removed 3 bases from V and 8 bases from J; junction bases left unmatched: 9. The DNA of the CDR3 is TGTGCCAGCAGTTTCCCGGCTAGCGGGGGGTCTGATGAGCAGTTCTTC. It codes for CASSFPASGGSDEQFF.

The chain joins TRBV6-1 to TRBJ2-7; D is unclear. This CDR3 has 14 amino acids. Per germline, CDR1 MNHNS and CDR2 SASEGT. V lost 4 bases and J lost 3, with 13 bases in between. The CDR3 spells CASSVRGSSYEQYF. CDR3 bases: TGTGCCAGCAGTGTAAGAGGCTCTAGCTACGAGCAGTACTTC.

V gene TRBV10-3 combines with J gene TRBJ1-2, with 11 bases that match TRBD1. The CDR3 runs 17 residues. Trimming took 4 bases from V and 4 from J; bases not matched to a gene: 11. Germline CDR1 reads ENHRY; CDR2 reads SYGVKD. CDR3 region: CAISVGQGATYPYGYTF. CDR3 sequence (DNA): TGTGCCATCAGTGTCGGACAGGGGGCCACTTATCCCTATGGCTACACCTTC.

This clone was seen only a few times. This sequence joins TRBV6-1 and TRBJ2-2, with D possibly being TRBD1 (6 bases). CDR1 MNHNS and CDR2 SASEGT come from the germline V gene. The CDR3 is made up of 14 amino acids. Trimming pared 8 bases from V and 6 bases from J, leaving 16 bases between. The CDR3 spells CASGLYREPGELFF. CDR3 sequence (DNA): TGTGCCAGCGGCCTCTACAGGGAACCCGGGGAGCTGTTTTTT.

The rearrangement joins TRBV14 to TRBJ1-1; D not certain. Trimming stripped 1 base from V and 3 bases from J, with 9 bases between. Germline V gene data show CDR1 as SGHDN and CDR2 as FVKESK. This CDR3 contains 14 residues. The CDR3 DNA is TGTGCCAGCAGCCAAGCGGGGTTGTACACTGAAGCTTTCTTT. This sequence encodes CASSQAGLYTEAFF.

V usage is TRBV6-5 and J usage is TRBJ1-5, with D possibly TRBD1 on 5 matching bases. V was cut by 5 bases and J by 4 bases, with 12 bases left in between. Germline CDR1 and CDR2: MNHEY and SVGAGI. CDR3 length: 14 amino acids. The DNA for the CDR3 is TGTGCCAGCAGTACTTATCAGGGAAATCAGCCCCAGCATTTT. Translation gives CASSTYQGNQPQHF.

In its sample, this clone was seen many times. The chain employs TRBV4-3 and TRBJ2-5; D may be TRBD1 (5 bases). CDR3 length: 15 residues. V was cut by 1 base and J by 5 bases, with 14 bases left in between. Germline V gene data show CDR1 as LGHNA and CDR2 as YSLEER. DNA of the CDR3: TGCGCCAGCAGCCAAGTGGCAGGGCGCGGCGAGACCCAGTACTTC. The encoded protein is CASSQVAGRGETQYF.

The chain is built from TRBV7-2 and TRBJ2-2; D remains ambiguous. The length of the CDR3 is 12 residues. Germline CDR1 is SGHTA and CDR2 is FQGNSA. Trimming stripped 2 bases from V and 6 bases from J, with 4 bases between. The CDR3 DNA reads TGTGCCAGCAGCTTACTAGCCGGGGAGCTGTTTTTT. Encoded protein: CASSLLAGELFF.